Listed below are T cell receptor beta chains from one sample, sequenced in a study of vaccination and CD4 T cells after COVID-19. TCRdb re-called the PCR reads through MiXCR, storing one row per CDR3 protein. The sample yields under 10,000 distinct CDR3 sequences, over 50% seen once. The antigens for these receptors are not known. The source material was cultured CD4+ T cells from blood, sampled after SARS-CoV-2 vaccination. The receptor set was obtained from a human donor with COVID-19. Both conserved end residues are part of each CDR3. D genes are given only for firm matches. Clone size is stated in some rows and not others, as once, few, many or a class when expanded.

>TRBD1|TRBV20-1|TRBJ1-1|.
CSADPGQGNTEAFF
TGCAGTGCGGACCCCGGACAGGGAAACACTGAAGCTTTCTTT
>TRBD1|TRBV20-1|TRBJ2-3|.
CSAQTGGPTDTQYF
TGCAGTGCTCAGACAGGGGGACCCACAGATACGCAGTATTTT
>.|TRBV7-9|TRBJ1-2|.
CASSLAESYGYTF
TGTGCCAGCAGCCTTGCAGAGTCCTATGGCTACACCTTC
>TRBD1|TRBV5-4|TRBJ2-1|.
CASSLGDRGSF
TGTGCCAGCAGCTTAGGGGACAGGGGCAGCTTC
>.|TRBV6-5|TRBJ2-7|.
CASSSLGLSYEQYF
TGTGCCAGCAGTTCCTTAGGACTCTCCTACGAGCAGTACTTC
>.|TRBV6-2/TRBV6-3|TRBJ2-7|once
CASTNRGNEQYF
TGTGCCAGCACCAACCGAGGGAACGAGCAGTACTTC
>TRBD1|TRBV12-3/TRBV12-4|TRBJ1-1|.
CASSYRTGVNTEAFF
TGTGCCAGCAGTTACCGAACAGGGGTGAACACTGAAGCTTTCTTT
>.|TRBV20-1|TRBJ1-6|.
CSASNPRGSDSPLHF
TGCAGTGCCTCCAACCCGCGGGGCTCAGATTCACCCCTCCACTTT
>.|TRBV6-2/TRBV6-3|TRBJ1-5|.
CASSNQDFQPQHF
TGTGCCAGCAGTAACCAGGACTTTCAGCCCCAGCATTTT
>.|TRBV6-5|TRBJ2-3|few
CASSYFFSRSRTDTQYF
TGTGCCAGCAGTTACTTCTTCTCGCGGTCCCGCACAGATACGCAGTATTTT
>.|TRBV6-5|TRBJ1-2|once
CASSYSAWDTLYYGYTF
TGTGCCAGCAGTTACTCGGCCTGGGACACCCTTTACTATGGCTACACCTTC
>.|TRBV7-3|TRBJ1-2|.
CASSLTAGHYGYTF
TGTGCCAGCAGCTTAACAGCAGGGCACTATGGCTACACCTTC
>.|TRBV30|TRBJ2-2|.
CAWSVDWVRAGELFF
TGTGCCTGGAGTGTAGATTGGGTGAGGGCCGGGGAGCTGTTTTTT
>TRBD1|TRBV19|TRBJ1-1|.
CASTPEGANTEAFF
TGTGCCAGTACCCCCGAGGGGGCGAACACTGAAGCTTTCTTT
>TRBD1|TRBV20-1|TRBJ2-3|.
CSATSGTGTDTQYF
TGCAGTGCTACCTCCGGGACAGGGACAGATACGCAGTATTTT
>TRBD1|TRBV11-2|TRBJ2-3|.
CASSLAQGASNTQYF
TGTGCCAGCAGCCTCGCGCAGGGGGCATCGAATACGCAGTATTTT
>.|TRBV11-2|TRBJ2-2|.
CATRLLGGANTGELFF
TGTGCCACCCGGCTACTCGGGGGAGCGAACACCGGGGAGCTGTTTTTT
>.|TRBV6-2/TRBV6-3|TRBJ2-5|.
CASSYRTEGFQETQYF
TGTGCCAGCAGTTACCGTACCGAGGGGTTCCAAGAGACCCAGTACTTC
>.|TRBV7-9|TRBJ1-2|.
CASSFFRGPYGYTF
TGTGCCAGCAGCTTTTTTAGGGGCCCCTATGGCTACACCTTC
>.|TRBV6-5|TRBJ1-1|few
CASSYSPGNTEAFF
TGTGCCAGCAGTTACTCGCCGGGGAACACTGAAGCTTTCTTT
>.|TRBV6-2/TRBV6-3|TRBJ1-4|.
CASSYSGGNEKLFF
TGTGCCAGCAGTTACTCAGGGGGGAATGAAAAACTGTTTTTT
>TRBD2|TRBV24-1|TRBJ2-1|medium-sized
CATSEPSGGDYNEQFF
TGTGCCACCAGTGAACCAAGCGGGGGGGACTACAATGAGCAGTTCTTC
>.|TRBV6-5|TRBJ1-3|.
CASSYSGTRRSGNTIYF
TGTGCCAGCAGTTACTCCGGGACACGGAGGTCTGGAAACACCATATATTTT
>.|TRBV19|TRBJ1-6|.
CASREVSSYNSPLHF
TGTGCCAGTAGGGAGGTTAGCTCCTATAATTCACCCCTCCACTTT
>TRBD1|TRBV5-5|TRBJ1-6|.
CASSWRQGDSYNSPLHF
TGTGCCAGCAGCTGGCGGCAGGGGGACTCCTATAATTCACCCCTCCACTTT
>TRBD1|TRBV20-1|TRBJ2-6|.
CSAEPGQGFSGANVLTF
TGCAGTGCTGAACCGGGACAGGGATTCTCTGGGGCCAACGTCCTGACTTTC
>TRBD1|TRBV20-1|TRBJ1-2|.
CSAEDRAGWGYTF
TGCAGTGCCGAGGACAGGGCGGGATGGGGCTACACCTTC
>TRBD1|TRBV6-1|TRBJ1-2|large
CASSRAGQGEGYTF
TGTGCCAGCAGTCGAGCCGGACAGGGGGAAGGCTACACCTTC
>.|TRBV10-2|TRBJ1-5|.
CASTLSALDQPQHF
TGCGCCAGCACTTTATCGGCGTTGGATCAGCCCCAGCATTTT
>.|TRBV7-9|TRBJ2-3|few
CASSLPGPTSSTDTQYF
TGTGCCAGCAGCTTACCGGGACCAACAAGTAGCACAGATACGCAGTATTTT
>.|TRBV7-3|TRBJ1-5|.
CASSLGTTQPQHF
TGTGCCAGCAGCCTCGGGACGACTCAGCCCCAGCATTTT
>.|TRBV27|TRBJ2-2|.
CASSLEWAGELFF
TGTGCCAGCAGTTTAGAGTGGGCCGGGGAGCTGTTTTTT
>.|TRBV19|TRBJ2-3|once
CASREGSTDTQYF
TGTGCCAGTAGAGAGGGTTCCACAGATACGCAGTATTTT
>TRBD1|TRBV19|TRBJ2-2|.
CASIDRGIPGELFF
TGTGCCAGTATTGACAGGGGAATCCCCGGGGAGCTGTTTTTT
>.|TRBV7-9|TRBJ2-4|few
CASSLTFGEVAKNIQYF
TGTGCCAGCAGCTTAACTTTTGGCGAGGTAGCCAAAAACATTCAGTACTTC
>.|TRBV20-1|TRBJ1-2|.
CSASPNGLNYGYTF
TGCAGTGCTAGCCCCAACGGATTAAACTATGGCTACACCTTC
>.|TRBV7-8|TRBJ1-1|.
CASSLKQGGVTEAFF
TGTGCCAGCAGCCTAAAACAGGGAGGCGTGACTGAAGCTTTCTTT
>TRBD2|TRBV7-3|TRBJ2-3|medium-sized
CASSRAGGSTDTQYF
TGTGCCAGCAGCAGAGCGGGGGGGAGCACAGATACGCAGTATTTT
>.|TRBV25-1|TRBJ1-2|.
CASSGQAPSGGYTF
TGTGCCAGCAGTGGACAGGCGCCTTCTGGTGGCTACACCTTC
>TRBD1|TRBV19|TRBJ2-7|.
CASSPTGGFTYEQYF
TGTGCCAGTAGTCCGACAGGGGGCTTTACCTACGAGCAGTACTTC
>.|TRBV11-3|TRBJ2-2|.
CASSLVQSGELFF
TGTGCCAGCAGCTTAGTTCAGTCCGGGGAGCTGTTTTTT
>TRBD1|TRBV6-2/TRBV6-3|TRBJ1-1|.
CASSYSGTGIFEAFF
TGTGCCAGCAGTTACTCCGGGACAGGCATCTTTGAAGCTTTCTTT